This T cell receptor (beta chain) came from a study of blood T cell repertoires in COVID-19 (dated by TCRdb to the early 2020s). As for the study more broadly: The collaborator samples originated in the United States, Italy and Spain and spanned the acute and convalescent phases of COVID-19. The prospective study material was composed of cDNA or gDNA derived from T cells, B-cell-depleted T cells, or PBMCs. The dataset comprised deeply sampled blood TCRbeta repertoires from subjects exposed to, actively infected with, or recovered from COVID-19. A freely available public database, intended as a resource for researchers studying the immune response to SARS-CoV-2, is where the repertoires were released. Samples came from the ongoing ImmuneRACE study (first 160 participants) plus 1,254 subjects from 6 global collaborators. Nearly every sample came with metadata listing a de-identified subject ID, COVID-19 status, age in years and sex. Where available, HLA class I and class II types were taken from metadata supplied by the sample provider and were not determined by assay-based typing.

Turning to this clone: Its antigen is unknown. No per-base quality is available; no much larger clone lies one base away.

Overall results and qualifications from the work: Clinical and demographic metadata were provided uncurated, with the amount varying by source and participant.

The immunoSEQ Assay, a bias-controlled multiplex PCR, was used to amplify TCRbeta CDR3 regions from genomic DNA. Concerning the study's data processing: Nucleated cell counts per sample were estimated from amplification of reference gene primers within the assay. To quantify the absolute abundance of each unique TCRbeta CDR3 rearrangement, sequence reads were collapsed and filtered. For each sample, productive Simpson clonality was calculated as the square root of Simpson's diversity index over productive rearrangements. In its TCRdb copy, this immuneACCESS table keeps in-frame sequences only and misses some clones. Where compared with another copy, unresolved V genes explain less than half of these, and the others have no known cause. The D gene and trimming were derived from the DNA, and the V and J assignments and clone size from that table. Here the sample has 50,000 to 70,000 clones; almost 90% occur a single time. Of the sample, about 4.3% falls within the top ten clones.

The CDR3 goes from the cysteine to the phenylalanine over 14 residues. The DNA shown is the 42-base CDR3, in frame from base 1. From a lookup of the germline V gene, CDR1 and CDR2 are ENHRY and SYGVKD. V and J are trimmed by 3 bases and 4 bases, and the gene matches miss 6 bases of the junction. Each collaborating institution followed its own protocols to collect whole blood in K2EDTA tubes. Collaborator samples were shipped for TCRbeta analysis as frozen whole blood, isolated PBMCs, or DNA extracted from either sample type. The receptor was isolated from a man aged 60 to 75 with acute or convalescent COVID-19. The sample taken for sequencing was peripheral blood. The chain uses TRBV10-3 and TRBJ2-7; 7 nucleotides in the junction match TRBD2. The DNA sequence reads TGTGCCATCAGTGATTTCGCGGGAGCATACGAGCAGTACTTC. Its protein reads: CAISDFAGAYEQYF.